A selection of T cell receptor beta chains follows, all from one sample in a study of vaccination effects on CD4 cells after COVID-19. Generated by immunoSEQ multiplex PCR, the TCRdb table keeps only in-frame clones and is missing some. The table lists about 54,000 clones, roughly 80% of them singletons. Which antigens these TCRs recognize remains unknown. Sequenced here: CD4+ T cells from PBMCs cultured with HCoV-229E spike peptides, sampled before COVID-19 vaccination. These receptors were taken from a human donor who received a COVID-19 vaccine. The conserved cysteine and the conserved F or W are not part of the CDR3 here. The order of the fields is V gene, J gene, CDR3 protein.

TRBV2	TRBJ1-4	ASNSYGESNEKLF
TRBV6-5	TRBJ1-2	ASSYGPLRGYT
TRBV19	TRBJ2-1	ASSIVKGDKF
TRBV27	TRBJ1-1	ASSRQENTEAF
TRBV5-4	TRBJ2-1	ASSPQTSGGVNEQF
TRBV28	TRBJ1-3	ASSPDRGEGNTIY
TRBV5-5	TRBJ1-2	ASSLLGQGLYGYT
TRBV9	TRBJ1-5	ASSLDDNQPQH
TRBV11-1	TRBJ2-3	ASSFRGTTTDTQY
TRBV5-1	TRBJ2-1	ASSLAGGYSYNEQF
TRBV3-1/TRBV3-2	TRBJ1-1	ASSRTGGGGTEAF
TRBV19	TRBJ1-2	ASSRQGFSNYGYT
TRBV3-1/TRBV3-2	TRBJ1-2	ASSLRTAISYGYT
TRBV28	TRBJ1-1	ASSSRIRPD